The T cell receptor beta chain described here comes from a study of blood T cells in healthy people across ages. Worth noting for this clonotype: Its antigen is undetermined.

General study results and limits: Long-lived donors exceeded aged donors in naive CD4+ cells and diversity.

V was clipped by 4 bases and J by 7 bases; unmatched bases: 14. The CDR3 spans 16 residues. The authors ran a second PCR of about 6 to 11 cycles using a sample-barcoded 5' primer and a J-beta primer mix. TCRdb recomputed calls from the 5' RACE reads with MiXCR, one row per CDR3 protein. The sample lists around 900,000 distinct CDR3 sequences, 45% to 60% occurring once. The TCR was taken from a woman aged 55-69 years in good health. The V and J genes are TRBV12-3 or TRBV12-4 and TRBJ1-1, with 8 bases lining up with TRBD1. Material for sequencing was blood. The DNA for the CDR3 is TGTGCCAGCAGTTCTAAATGGGACAGGAGTATTGGTGAAGCTTTCTTT. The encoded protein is CASSSKWDRSIGEAFF.